The rows below give T cell receptor beta chains drawn from one sample of a study of cytomegalovirus exposure and HLA in healthy donors. The method was immunoSEQ multiplex PCR; TCRdb's version includes in-frame clones alone and lacks a portion of them. The table includes about 200,000 clones, 82% detected once. Specimen: PBMCs. The receptors originated from a man in his forties in good health and CMV-seropositive. Each CDR3 is given with its conserved first and last residue. Each record gives: CDR3 DNA, CDR3 protein, V gene, CDR3 length, J gene, D gene, clone size. D genes are given only for firm matches. Clone size, where shown, is once, few, many, or a class for clones that have expanded.

cdr3_nt: TGTGCCAGCAGCTCACCTCCGGGACAGGGCTACAATGAGCAGTTCTTC
cdr3_aa: CASSSPPGQGYNEQFF
v_call: TRBV5-4
cdr3_length: 16
j_call: TRBJ2-1
d_call: TRBD1
clone_size: few

cdr3_nt: TGTGCCAGCAGCCCACAACCGGGACTAGCGGGAGACAATGAGCAGTTCTTC
cdr3_aa: CASSPQPGLAGDNEQFF
v_call: TRBV7-3
cdr3_length: 17
j_call: TRBJ2-1
d_call: TRBD2
clone_size: once

cdr3_nt: TGTGCCAGCAGCGGGGGACTAGCGGTGCTGTTGGATACGCAGTATTTT
cdr3_aa: CASSGGLAVLLDTQYF
v_call: TRBV9
cdr3_length: 16
j_call: TRBJ2-3
d_call: TRBD2
clone_size: -

cdr3_nt: TGCGCCAGCAGTGCGGGACTCTCCTACGAGCAGTACTTC
cdr3_aa: CASSAGLSYEQYF
v_call: TRBV10-1
cdr3_length: 13
j_call: TRBJ2-7
d_call: -
clone_size: -

cdr3_nt: TGTGCCAGCAGTGACTCGCCTAGCTCCTACAATGAGCAGTTCTTC
cdr3_aa: CASSDSPSSYNEQFF
v_call: TRBV6-4
cdr3_length: 15
j_call: TRBJ2-1
d_call: -
clone_size: -

cdr3_nt: TGTGCCAGCAGTGGGGTAGCGGGACTACTTTACAATGAGCAGTTCTTC
cdr3_aa: CASSGVAGLLYNEQFF
v_call: TRBV2
cdr3_length: 16
j_call: TRBJ2-1
d_call: TRBD2
clone_size: -

cdr3_nt: TGTGCCAGCAGCTTAGATCTAGTCTTCGATGAGCAGTTCTTC
cdr3_aa: CASSLDLVFDEQFF
v_call: TRBV7-9
cdr3_length: 14
j_call: TRBJ2-1
d_call: -
clone_size: -

cdr3_nt: TGTGCCTGGAGTGTAAAGGGGGCCGGGGAAAAACTGTTTTTT
cdr3_aa: CAWSVKGAGEKLFF
v_call: TRBV30
cdr3_length: 14
j_call: TRBJ1-4
d_call: TRBD1
clone_size: -

cdr3_nt: TGCAGCGTGGTAGCGGGATCCTACGAGCAGTACTTC
cdr3_aa: CSVVAGSYEQYF
v_call: TRBV29-1
cdr3_length: 12
j_call: TRBJ2-7
d_call: TRBD2
clone_size: -

cdr3_nt: TGTTCCAGCAGCTCGCCCCTCAGGGATAGAGAAGGCTACACCTTC
cdr3_aa: CSSSSPLRDREGYTF
v_call: TRBV7-9
cdr3_length: 15
j_call: TRBJ1-2
d_call: -
clone_size: -

cdr3_nt: TGTGCCAGCAGTTACTCGAGCCCGGGAGGGCCAGGGGAGCAGTTCTTC
cdr3_aa: CASSYSSPGGPGEQFF
v_call: TRBV6-5
cdr3_length: 16
j_call: TRBJ2-1
d_call: TRBD2
clone_size: -

cdr3_nt: TGCAGCGGCGTCCCTCAGGGGGGTTGGTTGGATAATGAGCAGTTCTTC
cdr3_aa: CSGVPQGGWLDNEQFF
v_call: TRBV29-1
cdr3_length: 16
j_call: TRBJ2-1
d_call: -
clone_size: -

cdr3_nt: TGTGCCAGCAGGAACTATCTTGGGACAGATACGCAGTATTTT
cdr3_aa: CASRNYLGTDTQYF
v_call: TRBV6-1
cdr3_length: 14
j_call: TRBJ2-3
d_call: -
clone_size: -